A single T cell receptor (beta chain) is shown here with its context. The entry originates in a study of control samples from healthy donors and cancer patients. Clones were read by immunoSEQ multiplex PCR, and TCRdb kept only the in-frame ones, dropping some. The sample shows 55,000 to 80,000 clones, approximately 89% of them seen only once. The CDR3 is 15 amino acids. Germline V gene lookup returns CDR1 MNHEY and CDR2 SVGAGI. Deletions cut 2 bases from V and 0 bases from J, with 8 bases between. This chain joins TRBV6-5 and TRBJ2-1; D gene ambiguous. The specimen sequenced was PBMCs. The TCR was taken from a man aged 60 to 69 with colorectal cancer. The chain's CDR3 is CASSYTASSYNEQFF. CDR3 sequence (DNA): TGTGCCAGCAGTTACACGGCGAGCTCCTACAATGAGCAGTTCTTC.